The 4 T cell receptor beta chains in this list originate from one sample, sequenced in a study of glioma-infiltrating T cells. The iRepertoire nested amplicon-rescue multiplex PCR amplified TCR alpha and beta CDR3s from RNA. MiXCR, applied by TCRdb to the multiplex PCR reads, yields one record per CDR3 protein. The table shows under 200,000 distinct CDR3 sequences, with about 46% occurring only once. Sequenced: glioma tissue, nonneoplastic brain tissue, or PBMCs (not recorded which). All receptors derive from a human donor with low-grade glioma or glioblastoma, undergoing nonglioma brain surgery, or in good health (not recorded which).

As regards this clonotype: Since a much larger clone is just one base distant, this may be a read error. The chain is built from TRBV25-1 and TRBJ2-1; D may be TRBD2 (6 bases). This CDR3 has 13 amino acids. The germline V gene encodes CDR1 MGHDK and CDR2 SYGVNS. The V end lost 8 bases, the J end lost 13 bases, and 21 bases lay between the germline ends. CDR3 in DNA: TGTGCCAGCCGAGGACGGCGGGGAGAAGACCAGTTCTTC. Its protein product is CASRGRRGEDQFF.

This chain joins TRBV3-1 and TRBJ2-7; TRBD2 agrees at 10 bases. The V gene's germline CDR1 is LGHDT and CDR2 YNNKEL (reference sequence). J gave up 6 bases and V 6 bases, and 8 bases lay outside the gene matches. The CDR3 has 14 amino acids. The CDR3 coding sequence is TGTGCCAGCAGACCCGAAGCGGGAGGGTCCGAGCAGTACTTC. Its protein is CASRPEAGGSEQYF.

This clonotype was observed a handful of times. The CDR3 sequence: CSAFGGTLYNEQFF. CDR3 DNA sequence: TGCAGTGCTTTTGGCGGGACGCTCTACAATGAGCAGTTCTTC. J is TRBJ2-1 and V is TRBV20-1, with D tentatively TRBD2 (6 bases). Germline V gene lookup returns CDR1 DFQATT and CDR2 SNEGSKA (reference sequence). The V and J ends lost 5 bases and 3 bases respectively, with 14 bases between them. The CDR3 sequence is 14 residues long.

Notes on this clonotype: A much larger clonotype is one base distant, so this may be a read error. The CDR3 here is CASSEQGLSGNTIYF. The CDR3 DNA reads as TGTGCCAGCAGTGAACAGGGCTTATCTGGAAACACCATATATTTT. The gene calls are TRBV6-1 and TRBJ1-3, with TRBD1 as a possible D gene (5 bases). V was trimmed by 2 bases and J by 1 base, leaving 9 bases between them. The germline V gene encodes CDR1 MNHNS and CDR2 SASEGT. The CDR3 is 15 residues long.